The rows below give T cell receptor beta chains drawn from one sample of a study of cytomegalovirus exposure and HLA in healthy donors. Profiled with immunoSEQ multiplex PCR; TCRdb holds only in-frame clones, not every one. Of 110,000 or so clones in the sample, approximately 14% were seen once. Sequenced material: PBMCs. These TCRs come from a female donor in good health and CMV-seronegative. The CDR3 runs from the conserved cysteine through the conserved F or W.

j_call v_call cdr3_length cdr3_aa
TRBJ2-7 TRBV4-3 16 CASSQDLTSVSYEQYF
TRBJ2-1 TRBV7-9 15 CASRLLAGDYNEQFF
TRBJ2-3 TRBV5-8 18 CASSHFRDRGPSTDTQYF
TRBJ2-7 TRBV5-1 14 CASSLAGLVYEQYF
TRBJ2-3 TRBV5-6 15 CASSLGQGGTDTQYF
TRBJ2-3 TRBV2 14 CASSLAGGVDTQYF
TRBJ1-4 TRBV5-1 14 CASSLAVGDEKLFF
TRBJ2-6 TRBV13 17 CASSFGTGRSGANVLTF
TRBJ2-3 TRBV13 17 CASSSPLFLAGTDTQYF
TRBJ2-7 TRBV7-2 15 CASSLLAGASYEQYF
TRBJ2-7 TRBV20-1 11 CSASKTGEQYF
TRBJ2-7 TRBV7-9 17 CASSLALGTSGLVEQYF
TRBJ2-5 TRBV7-2 16 CASSLGPGGGRETQYF
TRBJ2-7 TRBV7-2 15 CASSLVGGRDYEQYF
TRBJ2-7 TRBV10-2 14 CASSGSRVFYEQYF
TRBJ1-3 TRBV5-1 16 CASSPNVGHSGNTIYF
TRBJ1-2 TRBV4-2 15 CASSSPRDRGIGYTF
TRBJ2-1 TRBV11-2 16 CASSRQLGSSGGKEFF
TRBJ2-7 TRBV7-2 13 CASSLTPAYEQYF
TRBJ2-3 TRBV4-3 17 CASSQTAGGYRTDTQYF
TRBJ2-2 TRBV4-1 16 CASSHRQGENTGELFF
TRBJ1-2 TRBV9 13 CASSPRRDYGYTF
TRBJ1-6 TRBV9 15 CASSARTGGTAPLHF
TRBJ1-2 TRBV28 16 CASSLDPRDTNYGYTF
TRBJ1-2 TRBV5-6 16 CASSFSSRPSPYGYTF
TRBJ1-2 TRBV25-1 13 CASSVDRDDGYTF
TRBJ2-6 TRBV25-1 17 CASSDGQGIWGANVLTF
TRBJ2-4 TRBV4-2 16 CASSQDRASGGNIQYF
TRBJ2-1 TRBV4-1 15 CASSQDGTSTDEQFF
TRBJ2-5 TRBV11-3 13 CASSYGAGETQYF
TRBJ2-7 TRBV5-1 14 CASSLDGGTYEQYF
TRBJ1-2 TRBV7-2 14 CASSLVVAQFGYTF
TRBJ2-2 TRBV29-1 13 CSVDRGGTGELFF
TRBJ2-5 TRBV19 13 CASNGGVEETQYF
TRBJ2-7 TRBV11-2 13 CASSLDLSREQYF
TRBJ2-7 TRBV6-1 14 CASKKGQHSYEQYF
TRBJ1-4 TRBV4-3 15 CASSQDPQGSEKLFF
TRBJ1-1 TRBV30 14 CAWSVSLQGTEAFF
TRBJ1-1 TRBV5-1 12 CASSNRLKEAFF
TRBJ1-1 TRBV6-1 16 CASSENPQTLGTEAFF
TRBJ2-2 TRBV5-1 17 CASSLNPRGRNTGELFF
TRBJ2-5 TRBV19 17 CASSMGGGQGIQETQYF
TRBJ2-5 TRBV5-4 14 CASSVRDYQETQYF
TRBJ2-2 TRBV12-5 18 CASGLGRQGARNTGELFF
TRBJ2-3 TRBV14 14 CASRTSGRTDTQYF
TRBJ2-1 TRBV28 16 CASTPYPGGRGGEQFF
TRBJ2-5 TRBV15 14 CATSRVRGQETQYF
TRBJ1-1 TRBV4-3 14 CASSQVSTGTEAFF
TRBJ1-2 TRBV6-5 15 CASSTRTGRAYGYTF
TRBJ2-1 TRBV19 15 CASSQGRQGYNEQFF
TRBJ2-3 TRBV5-6 15 CASSFLARETDTQYF
TRBJ2-7 TRBV5-4 15 CASSVVPGQTYEQYF
TRBJ1-2 TRBV6-1 17 CASSEGGVTGPNYGYTF
TRBJ1-1 TRBV5-3 13 CARSGQANTEAFF
TRBJ1-5 TRBV2 13 CASRELSNQPQHF
TRBJ1-1 TRBV30 13 CAWSGQSNTEAFF
TRBJ1-1 TRBV7-9 18 CASSWAGITGGADTEAFF